This T cell receptor (beta chain) was recovered during a study of blood T cell repertoires in COVID-19. Across the whole study: Samples taken during acute and convalescent COVID-19 were collected in the United States, Italy and Spain. T cells, B-cell-depleted T cells, or PBMCs provided the cDNA or gDNA that served as material.

The CDR3 extends over 16 amino acids. Germline V lookup: CDR1 SGDLS, CDR2 YYNGEE. V lost 1 base to trimming and J lost 3 bases, with 14 bases between them. Per the authors' pipeline: Amplification of reference gene primers provided the estimated nucleated cell counts. Here immunoSEQ multiplex PCR was the method, and the copy in TCRdb shows in-frame clones only, minus some. V and J calls plus clone size are reproduced from that table; the DNA served to infer D and trimming. The sample records 25,000 to 30,000 clones, more than 65% being singletons. This clonotype was obtained from a man aged 50 or older with active or convalescent COVID-19. The sample comprised peripheral blood. V and J are TRBV9 and TRBJ1-3, with a weak D call TRBD1 (6 bases). CDR3 sequence reads: CASSVSGGAGGNTIYF. DNA for the CDR3: TGTGCCAGCAGCGTATCGGGGGGCGCGGGTGGAAACACCATATATTTT.